This TCR beta chain was identified during a study of immune heterogeneity within non-small cell lung tumors. Whole-study results and caveats: The study found identical dominant CDR3 beta clonotypes recurring across tumor sites within a patient, alongside site-unique high-frequency clones.

Samples each supplied around 640 ng of bulk tumor genomic DNA as template. Surgery yielded several widely spaced biopsies per primary tumor. Each patient presented with untreated, newly diagnosed non-small cell lung cancer and received curative surgery. This clonotype was detected a few times. Antigen: not known. The CDR3 length is 13 residues. V lost 5 bases to trimming and J lost 5 bases; unmatched junction nucleotides: 4. Germline V lookup: CDR1 SGHTA, CDR2 FQGNSA. Multiplex PCR relied on 32 V and 13 J primers to amplify TCR beta CDR3. A single record per CDR3 protein comes from TCRdb applying MiXCR to the multiplex PCR reads. Here the sample spans 10,000 to 15,000 distinct CDR3 sequences, 23% being singletons.

The chain employs TRBV7-2 and TRBJ2-3; 7 nucleotides agree with TRBD2. The receptor's source is a man aged 45-65 years with non-small cell lung cancer. Sequenced input: lung tumor tissue. The CDR3 loop is CASSPGRGDTQYF. In nucleotides, the CDR3 is TGTGCCAGCAGCCCGGGGAGGGGAGATACGCAGTATTTT.